This T cell receptor beta chain was observed in a study of response to subunit inactivated influenza vaccine. TCRdb used MiXCR to reprocess the RT-PCR reads, holding one entry per CDR3 protein. The data show 290,000 or so distinct CDR3 sequences, with over 20% seen just once and around 10% held by the top ten. This clonotype was observed a few times. Antigen unknown. This CDR3 has 13 amino acids. Germline assignment: CDR1 SGHVS and CDR2 FNYEAQ. The V and J ends lost 5 bases and 4 bases respectively, with 9 bases between them. Findings of the study overall: It was suggested by the authors that few new T cells are recruited by each seasonal influenza vaccination.

This TCR was sampled from a man between 50 and 69 years old who received an inactivated influenza vaccine. The gene calls are TRBV7-6 and TRBJ2-1; D unresolved. Sequenced material: PBMCs from blood, taken 21 months after vaccination. The CDR3, as DNA: TGTGCCAGCAGCCCAAGACCGTACAATGAGCAGTTCTTC. As protein: CASSPRPYNEQFF.